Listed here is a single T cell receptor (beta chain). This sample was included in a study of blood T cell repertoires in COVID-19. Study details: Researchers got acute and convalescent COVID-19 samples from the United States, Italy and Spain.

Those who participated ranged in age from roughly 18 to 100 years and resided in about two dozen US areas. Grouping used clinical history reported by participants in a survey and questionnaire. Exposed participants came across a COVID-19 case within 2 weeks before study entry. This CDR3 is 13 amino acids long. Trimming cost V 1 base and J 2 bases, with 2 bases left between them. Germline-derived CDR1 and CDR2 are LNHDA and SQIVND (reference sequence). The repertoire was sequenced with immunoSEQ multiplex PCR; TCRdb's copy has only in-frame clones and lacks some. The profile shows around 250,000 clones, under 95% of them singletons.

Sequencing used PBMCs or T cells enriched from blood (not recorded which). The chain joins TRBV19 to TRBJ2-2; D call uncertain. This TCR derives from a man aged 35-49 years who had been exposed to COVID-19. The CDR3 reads CASSIANTGELFF. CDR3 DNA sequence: TGTGCCAGTAGTATAGCTAACACCGGGGAGCTGTTTTTT.